This entry features one TCR beta chain sequence. Germline lookup yields CDR1 MGHDK and CDR2 SYGVNS. The CDR3 loop spans 16 amino acids. The germline V and J ends were trimmed by 5 bases and 0 bases, with 11 bases remaining between them. The sample belongs to a study of T cell changes during pregnancy in multiple sclerosis. Only in-frame clones appear in the TCRdb table, and some are missing; sequencing was by immunoSEQ multiplex PCR. The data hold about 53,000 clones, with roughly 90% observed a single time. The TCR was taken from a female donor with multiple sclerosis, enrolled in a pregnancy study. J is TRBJ1-6 and V is TRBV25-1; no reliable D call. The starting material was CD8+ T cells from peripheral blood mononuclear cells, obtained before pregnancy. CDR3 nucleotide sequence: TGTGCCAGCAGTCCTGTGGGGAGCTCCTATAATTCACCCCTCCACTTT. Encoded protein: CASSPVGSSYNSPLHF. Supplemented by reference TRBV25-1 and TRBJ1-6, the full variable domain reads EADIYQTPRYLVIGTGKKITLECSQTMGHDKMYWYQQDPGMELHLIHYSYGVNSTEKGDLSSESTVSRIRTEHFPLTLESARPSHTSQYLCASSPVGSSYNSPLHFGNGTRLTVT.